Below are 16 T cell receptor beta chains sequenced from a single sample in a study of T cell repertoires in cytomegalovirus infection. TCRdb re-called the reads through MiXCR, storing one row per CDR3 protein. The table has about 250,000 distinct CDR3 sequences, about 12% seen once; the top ten hold roughly 1.7%. Sequenced: PBMCs. These receptors were taken from a human donor in good health (CMV status not recorded). Some clones in this sample may be carry-over from other donors' samples.

This clonotype was counted a single time. V gene TRBV25-1 combines with J gene TRBJ2-5; a weak D match, TRBD1 (5 bases). V shed 7 bases and J shed 4 bases, with 13 bases lying between them. Germline V gene sequence: CDR1 MGHDK, CDR2 SYGVNS. CDR3 length equals 13 residues. The DNA for the CDR3 is TGTGCCAGCAAAGGCAGGGTAGGAGAGACCCAGTACTTC. This codes for CASKGRVGETQYF.

This clonotype was seen at least ten times. The V and J genes are TRBV7-2 and TRBJ2-5; D possibly uses TRBD1 or TRBD2 (5 bases each). The CDR3 spans 15 residues. Germline V gives CDR1 SGHTA, CDR2 FQGNSA. The V gene lost 6 bases and the J gene lost 0 bases, with 14 bases spanning the gap. The CDR3 here is CASSMGRAYQETQYF. In DNA, the CDR3 is TGTGCCAGCAGTATGGGACGAGCTTACCAAGAGACCCAGTACTTC.

This clonotype came up many times. V is TRBV7-9 and J is TRBJ2-5; 11 bases are a match to TRBD2. The CDR3 runs to 14 residues. Losses at the gene ends were 5 bases for V and 3 bases for J; bases not matched to a gene: 2. CDR1 is SEHNR, CDR2 FQNEAQ, per germline (reference sequence). CDR3: CASSMGLAEETQYF. The CDR3 DNA reads as TGTGCCAGCAGCATGGGACTAGCGGAAGAGACCCAGTACTTC.

This clonotype appeared many times. The chain recombines TRBV28 with TRBJ2-7, with unresolved D. The length of the CDR3 is 15 residues. V was cut by 5 bases and J by 6 bases, with 20 bases left in between. The germline CDR1 and CDR2 sequences are MDHEN and SYDVKM. In nucleotides, the CDR3 is TGTGCCAGCAGTCCGACCCGGGCGGACCGTGGCGAGCAGTACTTC. Protein product: CASSPTRADRGEQYF.

This chain joins TRBV19 and TRBJ1-1, with 9 bases fitting TRBD1. CDR1 and CDR2 (germline): LNHDA, SQIVND (reference sequence). The junction had 9 bases not matched to a gene; V was cut back by 3 bases and J by 4 bases. The CDR3 spans 16 residues. The CDR3 protein is CASSMTGGRLGTEAFF. The CDR3 nucleotides read TGTGCCAGTAGTATGACAGGGGGGCGTCTGGGCACTGAAGCTTTCTTT.

The chain recombines TRBV19 with TRBJ2-1, with 11 bases lining up with TRBD1. This CDR3 spans 18 amino acids. The germline V gene encodes CDR1 LNHDA and CDR2 SQIVND (reference sequence). Trimming removed 3 bases from V and 4 bases from J; junction bases left unmatched: 11. CDR3 nucleotides: TGTGCCAGTAGTATGGACAGGGGGCACGGGAGGGGGTACAATGAGCAGTTCTTC. This sequence encodes CASSMDRGHGRGYNEQFF. The full variable domain, in which reference TRBV19 and TRBJ2-1 provide the parts outside the CDR3, is DGGITQSPKYLFRKEGQNVTLSCEQNLNHDAMYWYRQDPGQGLRLIYYSQIVNDFQKGDIAEGYSVSREKKESFPLTVTSAQKNPTAFYLCASSMDRGHGRGYNEQFFGPGTRLTVL.

As DNA, the CDR3 is TGTGCCAGCAGTTTAGAACAGGTGAACACTGAAGCTTTCTTT. This translates into CASSLEQVNTEAFF. The chain joins TRBV28 to TRBJ1-1; tentatively, D is TRBD1 (5 bases). Trimming shortened V by 2 bases and J by 0 bases, and 7 bases separated the two germline ends. The CDR3 extends over 14 amino acids. Germline CDR1 MDHEN, CDR2 SYDVKM.

Many counts were recorded for this clonotype. V and J are TRBV20-1 and TRBJ2-5, with TRBD1 matching over 7 bases. The V gene end was trimmed by 5 bases and the J gene end by 6 bases; junction bases not matched to a gene: 9. CDR1 and CDR2 from the germline V gene are DFQATT and SNEGSKA (reference sequence). This CDR3 contains 13 residues. CDR3 in DNA: TGCAGTGCTCTAGACAGGGAGCGAAAGACCCAGTACTTC. Its translation: CSALDRERKTQYF.

The count of this clonotype is one. The chain combines TRBV9 with TRBJ1-2, with 7 bases aligning to TRBD1. CDR1 is SGDLS and CDR2 is YYNGEE in the germline V gene. The ends lost 6 bases at V and 6 bases at J; junction bases unmatched: 14. The CDR3 has 15 residues. Written as DNA, the CDR3 is TGTGCCAGCACCCTTGGCAGGGGGGAAGCCCATGGCTACACCTTC. The encoded protein is CASTLGRGEAHGYTF.

This clonotype was detected many times. The V call is TRBV7-6, the J call TRBJ1-4; D gene ambiguous. V was trimmed by 2 bases and J by 6 bases, leaving 10 bases between them. Germline V gene data show CDR1 as SGHVS and CDR2 as FNYEAQ. CDR3 length: 14 residues. The CDR3 coding sequence is TGTGCCAGCAGCTTAAGGAAGTACGATGAAAAACTGTTTTTT. Translating gives CASSLRKYDEKLFF.

J is TRBJ1-5 and V is TRBV29-1, with D uncertain. This CDR3 has 12 amino acids. V was pared by 7 bases and J by 0 bases, with 7 bases between. CDR1 and CDR2 (germline): SQVTM, ANQGSEA. The CDR3: CSAGNSNQPQHF. Here the CDR3 DNA reads TGCAGCGCCGGTAATAGCAATCAGCCCCAGCATTTT.

This clonotype was observed at least ten times. V gene TRBV19 combines with J gene TRBJ1-6, with D tentatively TRBD1 (5 bases). The germline CDR1 and CDR2 sequences are LNHDA and SQIVND (reference sequence). This CDR3 region has 16 residues. V lost 6 bases to trimming and J lost 9 bases, with 21 bases between them. This CDR3 is CASRWGSMNVGSPLHF. The CDR3 nucleotides read TGTGCCAGTAGGTGGGGGTCGATGAACGTGGGTTCACCCCTCCACTTT.

This clonotype was counted many times. V gene TRBV19 combines with J gene TRBJ2-2, with 11 bases lining up with TRBD1. The CDR3 spans 13 residues. The germline V gene encodes CDR1 LNHDA and CDR2 SQIVND (reference sequence). The CDR3 sequence: CAQGGQGAGELFF. The CDR3 bases are TGTGCACAGGGGGGACAGGGGGCCGGGGAGCTGTTTTTT.

CDR3 amino acids: CASSPLADYNEQFF. CDR3 nucleotide sequence: TGCGCCAGCAGCCCCCTGGCGGACTACAATGAGCAGTTCTTC. This chain connects TRBV5-1 to TRBJ2-1; D unclear. The CDR3 is 14 residues long. Per germline, CDR1 SGHRS and CDR2 YFSETQ. Trimming stripped 4 bases from V and 3 bases from J, with 11 bases between. The complete variable domain, with remaining parts taken from reference TRBV5-1 and TRBJ2-1, reads KAGVTQTPRYLIKTRGQQVTLSCSPISGHRSVSWYQQTPGQGLQFLFEYFSETQRNKGNFPGRFSGRQFSNSRSEMNVSTLELGDSALYLCASSPLADYNEQFFGPGTRLTVL.

This clonotype was recorded at least ten times. The genes are TRBV4-3 and TRBJ1-5; tentative D call: TRBD1 (5 bases). The CDR3 is 15 amino acids. The germline CDR1 and CDR2 sequences are LGHNA and YSLEER. The CDR3 sequence: CASPPGTLPKQPQHF. CDR3 coding DNA: TGCGCGAGCCCTCCAGGGACGCTTCCTAAGCAGCCCCAGCATTTT.

This clonotype was found a few times. CDR3: CASSQDGVWDPYNEQFF. CDR3 coding DNA: TGTGCCAGCAGCCAAGACGGGGTGTGGGATCCCTACAATGAGCAGTTCTTC. The chain is built from TRBV14 and TRBJ2-1; possible D gene TRBD2, 5 bases. Germline values: CDR1 SGHDN, CDR2 FVKESK. Trimming took 0 bases from V and 2 from J, leaving 14 bases between them. The CDR3 runs to 17 residues.